The T cell receptor (beta chain) described here comes from a study of blood T cell repertoires in COVID-19. Study information: The samples span acute and convalescent COVID-19 from the United States, Italy and Spain. PBMCs, B-cell-depleted T cells, or T cells provided the cDNA or gDNA that made up the material.

Original processing methods: Amplified reference gene primers provided the basis for estimating nucleated cell counts. Method: immunoSEQ multiplex PCR; TCRdb's copy keeps in-frame clones and lacks some. V and J calls and clone size are as listed in that table; D and trimming were resolved from the DNA. Among 140,000 or so clones listed, 65% to 90% were seen once. The ends lost 5 bases at V and 8 bases at J; junction bases unmatched: 10. Germline CDR1 and CDR2: KGHSH and LQKENI. This CDR3 comprises 14 residues. This clone has more than one count but fewer than ten. The sequence was obtained from a man aged 55 to 70 with active or convalescent COVID-19. The specimen sequenced was peripheral blood. The rearrangement uses TRBV18 and TRBJ1-2; 8 nucleotides match TRBD1. CDR3 DNA sequence: TGTGCCAGCTCAGCCAGGGGGCATCAATGGGGCTACACCTTC. Translated, it gives CASSARGHQWGYTF.